This entry describes one TCR beta chain. This entry comes from a study of cytomegalovirus exposure and HLA in healthy donors. Nominally healthy donors were sampled, though unrecorded immune exposures were likely. The CDR3 runs 19 residues. CDR1 and CDR2 from the germline V gene are SGHTA and FQGTGA. Unmatched junction bases numbered 14, after V lost 5 bases and J lost 3 bases. PCR used 60 Vbeta primers and 13 Jbeta primers. Assay: immunoSEQ multiplex PCR; the TCRdb copy retains only in-frame clones and omits some. This sample carries about 130,000 clones, roughly three quarters of them seen once, and the ten largest clones take roughly 2%.

This rearrangement joins TRBV7-3 to TRBJ2-3, with 13 positions matching TRBD2. Sequenced material: PBMCs. The source is a man younger than 40 in good health and CMV-seronegative. The CDR3 nucleotides read TGTGCCAGCAGCGCCCAAACGGGACTAGCGGGAATTGGGACAGATACGCAGTATTTT. This gives the protein CASSAQTGLAGIGTDTQYF.